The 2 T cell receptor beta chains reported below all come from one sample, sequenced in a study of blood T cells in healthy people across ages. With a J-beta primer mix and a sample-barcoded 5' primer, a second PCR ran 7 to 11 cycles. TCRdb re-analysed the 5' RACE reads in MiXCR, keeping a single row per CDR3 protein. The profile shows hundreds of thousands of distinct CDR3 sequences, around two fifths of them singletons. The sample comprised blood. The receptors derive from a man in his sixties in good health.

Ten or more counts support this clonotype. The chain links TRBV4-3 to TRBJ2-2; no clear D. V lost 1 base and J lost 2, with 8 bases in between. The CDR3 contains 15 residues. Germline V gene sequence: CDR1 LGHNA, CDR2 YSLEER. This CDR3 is CASSQGTANTGELFF. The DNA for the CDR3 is TGCGCCAGCAGCCAAGGTACAGCAAACACCGGGGAGCTGTTTTTT.

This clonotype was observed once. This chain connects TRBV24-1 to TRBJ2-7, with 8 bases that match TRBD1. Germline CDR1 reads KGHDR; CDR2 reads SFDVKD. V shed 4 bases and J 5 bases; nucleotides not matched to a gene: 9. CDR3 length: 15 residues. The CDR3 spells CATSETRQGNDEQYF. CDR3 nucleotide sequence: TGTGCCACCAGTGAGACCCGACAGGGGAACGACGAGCAGTACTTC.